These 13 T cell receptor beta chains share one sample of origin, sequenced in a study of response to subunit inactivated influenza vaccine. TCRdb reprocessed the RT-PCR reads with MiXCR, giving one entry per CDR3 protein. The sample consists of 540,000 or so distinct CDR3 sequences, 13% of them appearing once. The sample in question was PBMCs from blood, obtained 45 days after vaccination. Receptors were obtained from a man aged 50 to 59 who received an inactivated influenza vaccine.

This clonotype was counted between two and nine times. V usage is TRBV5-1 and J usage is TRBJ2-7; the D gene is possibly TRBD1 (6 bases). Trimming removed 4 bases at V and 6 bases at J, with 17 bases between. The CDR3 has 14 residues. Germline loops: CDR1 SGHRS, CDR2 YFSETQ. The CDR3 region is CASSLIAGAGEQYF. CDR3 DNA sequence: TGCGCCAGCAGCCTAATTGCAGGGGCTGGCGAGCAGTACTTC.

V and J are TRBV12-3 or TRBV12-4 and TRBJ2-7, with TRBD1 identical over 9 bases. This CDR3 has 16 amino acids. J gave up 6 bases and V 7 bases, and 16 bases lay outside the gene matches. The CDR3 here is CASTALLGTGPTEQYF. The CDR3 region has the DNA TGTGCCAGCACTGCACTACTCGGGACAGGGCCTACCGAGCAGTACTTC.

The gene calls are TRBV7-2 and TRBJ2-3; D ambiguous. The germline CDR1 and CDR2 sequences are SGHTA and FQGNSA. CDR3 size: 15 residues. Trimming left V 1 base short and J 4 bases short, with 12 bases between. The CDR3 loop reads CASSLVAFVPDTQYF. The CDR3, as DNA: TGTGCCAGCAGCTTAGTGGCCTTTGTACCAGATACGCAGTATTTT.

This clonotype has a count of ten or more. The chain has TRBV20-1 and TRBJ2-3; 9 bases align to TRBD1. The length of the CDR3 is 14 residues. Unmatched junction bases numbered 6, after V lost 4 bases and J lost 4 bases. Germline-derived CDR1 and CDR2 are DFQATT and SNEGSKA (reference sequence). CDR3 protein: CSATGTGSADTQYF. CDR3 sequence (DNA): TGCAGTGCTACCGGGACAGGGAGCGCAGATACGCAGTATTTT.

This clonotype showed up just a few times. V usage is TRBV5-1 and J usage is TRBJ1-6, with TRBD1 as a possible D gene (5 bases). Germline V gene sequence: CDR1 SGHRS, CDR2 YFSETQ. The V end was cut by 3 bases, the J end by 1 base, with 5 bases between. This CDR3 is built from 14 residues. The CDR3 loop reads CASSSGSYNSPLHF. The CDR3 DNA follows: TGCGCCAGCAGCTCAGGGTCCTATAATTCACCCCTCCACTTT.

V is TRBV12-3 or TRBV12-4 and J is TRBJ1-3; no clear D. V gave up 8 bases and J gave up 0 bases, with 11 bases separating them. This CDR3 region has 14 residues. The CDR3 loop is CASRKVDSGNTIYF. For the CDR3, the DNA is TGTGCCAGCCGCAAAGTGGACTCTGGAAACACCATATATTTT.

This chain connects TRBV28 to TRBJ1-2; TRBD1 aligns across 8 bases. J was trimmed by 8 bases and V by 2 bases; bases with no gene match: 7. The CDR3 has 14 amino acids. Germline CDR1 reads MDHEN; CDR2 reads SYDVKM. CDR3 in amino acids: CASSLATGVRGYTF. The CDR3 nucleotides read TGTGCCAGCAGTTTAGCGACAGGGGTGCGGGGCTACACCTTC.

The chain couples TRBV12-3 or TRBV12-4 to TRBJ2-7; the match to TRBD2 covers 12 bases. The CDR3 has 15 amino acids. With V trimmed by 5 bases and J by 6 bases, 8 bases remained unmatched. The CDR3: CASSPLAGGWGEQYF. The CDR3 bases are TGTGCCAGCAGTCCACTAGCGGGAGGATGGGGCGAGCAGTACTTC.

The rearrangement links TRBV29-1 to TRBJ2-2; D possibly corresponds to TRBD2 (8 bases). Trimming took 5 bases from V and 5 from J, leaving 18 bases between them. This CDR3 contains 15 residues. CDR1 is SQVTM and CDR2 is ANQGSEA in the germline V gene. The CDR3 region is CSVTGAGGGTGELFF. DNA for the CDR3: TGCAGCGTTACAGGGGCGGGAGGTGGGACCGGGGAGCTGTTTTTT.

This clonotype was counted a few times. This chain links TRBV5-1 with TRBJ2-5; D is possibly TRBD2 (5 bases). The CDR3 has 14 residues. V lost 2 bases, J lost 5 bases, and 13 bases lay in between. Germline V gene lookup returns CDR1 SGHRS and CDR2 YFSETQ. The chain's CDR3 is CASSFKVRGETQYF. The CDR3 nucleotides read TGCGCCAGCAGCTTTAAAGTCCGAGGGGAGACCCAGTACTTC.

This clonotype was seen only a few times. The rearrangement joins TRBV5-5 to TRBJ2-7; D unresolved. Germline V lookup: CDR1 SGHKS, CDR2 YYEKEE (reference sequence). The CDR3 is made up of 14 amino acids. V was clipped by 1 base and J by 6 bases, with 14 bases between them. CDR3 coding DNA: TGTGCCAGCAGCTTGTTGTCGATCCAAGCCGAGCAGTACTTC. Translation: CASSLLSIQAEQYF.

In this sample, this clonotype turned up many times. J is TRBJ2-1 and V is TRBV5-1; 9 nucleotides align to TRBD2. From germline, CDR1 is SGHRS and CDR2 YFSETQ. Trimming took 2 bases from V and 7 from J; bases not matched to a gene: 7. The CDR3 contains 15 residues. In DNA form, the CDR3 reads TGCGCCAGCAGCTTTAGCGGGAGTAAGGGGAATGAGCAGTTCTTC. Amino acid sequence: CASSFSGSKGNEQFF.

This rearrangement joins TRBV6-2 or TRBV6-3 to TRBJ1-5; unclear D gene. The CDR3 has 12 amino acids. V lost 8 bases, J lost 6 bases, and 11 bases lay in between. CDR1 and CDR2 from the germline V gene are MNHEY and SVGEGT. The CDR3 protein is CASCLSGQPQHF. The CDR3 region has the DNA TGTGCCAGCTGTTTGTCGGGTCAGCCCCAGCATTTT.